These 24 T cell receptor beta chains share one sample of origin, sequenced in a study of T cell clonality in common variable immunodeficiency. TCRdb's table, derived via immunoSEQ multiplex PCR, lists solely in-frame clones and lacks some. The repertoire consists of approximately 28,000 clones, none detected only once. These receptors lack a known antigen. Study-wide findings and caveats: In common variable immunodeficiency, TCR beta chains reportedly carried fewer deletions and N-nucleotide insertions.

Sequenced: peripheral blood mononuclear cells. The receptor source for this set is a human donor with common variable immunodeficiency.

This clone has ten or more counts. Read data end 3 residues before the CDR3 end; the end is taken from the germline J gene. The chain joins TRBV4-2 to TRBJ1-1, with D possibly matching TRBD1 (5 bases). CDR3 length: 14 residues. The germline V gene has CDR1 LGHNA and CDR2 YNFKEQ. Trimming removed 1 base from V and 0 bases from J, with 6 bases in between. The CDR3 loop is CASSQGGLNTEAFF. CDR3 bases read: TGTGCCAGCAGCCAAGGGGGCCTGAACACTGAA.

As concerns this clone: The CDR3 is cut off 3 residues early in the read; its end comes from the germline J gene. This chain uses TRBV18 with TRBJ1-2, with TRBD1 matching over 11 bases. The CDR3 has 16 amino acids. V was clipped by 6 bases and J by 3 bases; unmatched bases: 9. From germline, CDR1 is KGHSH and CDR2 LQKENI. The CDR3 loop is CASSPGQGALYYGYTF. The part of the CDR3 DNA that was read is TGTGCCAGCTCGCCTGGACAGGGGGCATTATACTATGGC.

The CDR3: CASNQGAKETQYF. Incomplete CDR3 DNA: TGTGCCAGCAATCAGGGGGCGAAGGAGACC. V is TRBV2 and J is TRBJ2-5; 8 bases map to TRBD1. The CDR3 end is not reached by the read, which stops 3 residues before it; the germline J gene fills it in. The CDR3 is 13 amino acids. V lost 7 bases to trimming and J lost 5 bases; unmatched junction nucleotides: 6. Germline CDR1 SNHLY, CDR2 FYNNEI.

This clone has a handful of counts. The sequence runs out 3 residues before the end of the CDR3; the remainder is reconstructed from the germline J gene. The chain carries TRBV7-2 and TRBJ1-2, with D hard to call. CDR3 length equals 14 residues. V was shortened by 1 base and J by 3 bases, with 9 bases between the two germline ends. CDR1 SGHTA and CDR2 FQGNSA come from the germline V gene. The CDR3 bases that were read are TGTGCCAGCAGCTTAGGGACTTCTTACTATGGC. This gives the protein CASSLGTSYYG. The CDR3 reads in full as CASSLGTSYYGYTF.

This clone was seen many times. The sample carries other DNA sequences with the same CDR3. Incomplete CDR3 DNA: TGTGCCAGCACGAGGGGGCTTGGTCAGCCC. Translation: CASTRGLGQP. The whole CDR3 sequence is CASTRGLGQPQHF. The chain links TRBV2 to TRBJ1-5, with 7 positions matching TRBD1. The CDR3 is cut off 3 residues early in the read; its end comes from the germline J gene. The V segment lost 7 bases and the J segment 6 bases; nucleotides outside the gene matches: 6. Per the germline V gene, CDR1 is SNHLY and CDR2 is FYNNEI. The CDR3 spans 13 residues.

This clone has at least ten counts. The CDR3 end is not reached by the read, which stops 3 residues before it; the germline J gene fills it in. The chain carries TRBV18 and TRBJ1-1; the D is unclear. CDR1 is KGHSH and CDR2 is LQKENI in the germline V gene. Trimming removed 6 bases at V and 2 bases at J, with 10 bases between. CDR3 size: 13 residues. The CDR3 reads CASSQTPNTEAFF. The DNA read from the CDR3 is TGTGCCAGCTCTCAGACTCCAAACACTGAA.

This clone has a count of ten or more. The DNA ends 3 residues before the CDR3 does, and the rest of the CDR3 is filled in from the germline J gene. The gene calls are TRBV29-1 and TRBJ1-6; tentatively, D is TRBD1 (5 bases). Looked up from germline, CDR1 is SQVTM and CDR2 is ANQGSEA. Trimming left V 4 bases short and J 3 bases short, with 7 bases between. The CDR3 consists of 13 residues. Partial CDR3 DNA: TGCAGCGTTGGACAGCACTATAATTCACCC. Its translation is CSVGQHYNSP. The whole CDR3 region reads CSVGQHYNSPLHF.

This clone has a count of ten or more. The read gets to within 3 residues of the CDR3 end, and the germline J gene fills in the rest. The chain recombines TRBV5-1 with TRBJ2-1; D gene ambiguous. Between the trimmed V and J ends, which lost 2 bases and 3 bases, there was a span of 3 bases. Per the germline V gene, CDR1 is SGHRS and CDR2 is YFSETQ. CDR3 length: 12 residues. Partial CDR3 DNA: TGCGCCAGCAGCTTCGTCTACAATGAG. This translates into CASSFVYNE. The whole CDR3 sequence reads CASSFVYNEQFF.

This clone was seen more than once but under ten times. The sequenced fragment ends 3 residues before the CDR3 boundary, so the rest is inferred from the germline J gene. This rearrangement joins TRBV7-9 to TRBJ1-2, with D perhaps matching TRBD1 (5 bases). Germline V lookup: CDR1 SEHNR, CDR2 FQNEAQ (reference sequence). The CDR3 extends over 12 amino acids. Trimming cost V 3 bases and J 7 bases, with 9 bases left between them. CDR3 DNA (partial): TGTGCCAGCAGCTTCAGGGTCGGTGGC. Translation gives CASSFRVGG. The CDR3 in full is CASSFRVGGYTF.

This clone was seen ten or more times. From the germline J gene comes the end of the CDR3, since the read stops 3 residues before it. The chain uses TRBV29-1 and TRBJ2-5; D not resolved. V lost 7 bases, J lost 4 bases, and 10 bases lay in between. CDR3 length: 11 amino acids. Looked up from germline, CDR1 is SQVTM and CDR2 is ANQGSEA. The sequenced part of the CDR3 DNA is TGCAGCGGAGGCCGCCCAGAGACC. The encoded protein is CSGGRPET. The complete CDR3 protein is CSGGRPETQYF.

Comment on this clone: Read data end 3 residues before the CDR3 end; the end is taken from the germline J gene. Other DNA sequences within the sample encode an identical CDR3. The chain has TRBV19 and TRBJ2-3; possibly TRBD2 for D (6 bases). The CDR3 covers 15 residues. Between the trimmed V and J ends, which lost 3 bases and 2 bases, there was a span of 12 bases. Germline V gives CDR1 LNHDA, CDR2 SQIVND (reference sequence). The CDR3 is CASSIGLPNTDTQYF. The sequenced CDR3 bases are TGTGCCAGTAGTATTGGACTACCAAACACAGATACG.

Ten or more counts support this clone. This CDR3 is CASRTTGTGLFF. The sequenced CDR3 bases are TGTGCCAGTAGAACAACCGGGACAGGG. The chain is built from TRBV19 and TRBJ2-2, with 8 bases aligning to TRBD1. The CDR3 end lies 3 residues beyond the end of the read and is filled in from the germline J gene. Per the germline V gene, CDR1 is LNHDA and CDR2 is SQIVND (reference sequence). The CDR3 has 12 residues.

This clone was detected only a few times. The CDR3 end falls 3 residues outside the read, so it is completed with the germline J gene. J is TRBJ2-2 and V is TRBV18; 7 nucleotides match TRBD1. V was pared by 6 bases and J by 6 bases, with 4 bases of the junction left unmatched. This CDR3 contains 13 residues. Germline-derived CDR1 and CDR2 are KGHSH and LQKENI. The CDR3 bases that were read are TGTGCCAGCTCGCCAGACAGGGCCGGGGAG. This encodes CASSPDRAGE. Given in full, the CDR3 is CASSPDRAGELFF.

With respect to this clone: Sequencing ends 3 residues short of the CDR3 end; the germline J gene provides the rest. Distinct nucleotide sequences in the sample also encode this CDR3. The rearrangement uses TRBV6-1 and TRBJ2-7; 7 bases fit TRBD2. The germline CDR1 and CDR2 sequences are MNHNS and SASEGT. The CDR3 length is 14 residues. J gave up 2 bases and V 1 base, and 2 bases lay outside the gene matches. CDR3 residues: CASSEVGGAYEQYF. The covered CDR3 bases are TGTGCCAGCAGTGAAGTGGGAGGGGCCTACGAG.

Note on this clone: From the germline J gene comes the end of the CDR3, since the read stops 3 residues before it. The chain recombines TRBV19 with TRBJ1-1; D is unresolved. This CDR3 region has 12 residues. The germline gives CDR1 LNHDA, CDR2 SQIVND (reference sequence). V lost 6 bases and J 7 bases, leaving 12 bases between the germline ends. The sequenced part of the CDR3 DNA is TGTGCCAGTAGGTCCCGCCTATTTGAA. It codes for CASRSRLFE. The CDR3 as a whole reads CASRSRLFEAFF. Full variable domain (rest looked up from reference TRBV19 and TRBJ1-1): DGGITQSPKYLFRKEGQNVTLSCEQNLNHDAMYWYRQDPGQGLRLIYYSQIVNDFQKGDIAEGYSVSREKKESFPLTVTSAQKNPTAFYLCASRSRLFEAFFGQGTRLTVV.

This clone occurred many times. The CDR3 goes on 3 residues after the read ends, and that part is filled in from the germline J gene. This chain joins TRBV19 and TRBJ2-5; the D gene is possibly TRBD2 (6 bases). The V and J ends lost 3 bases and 6 bases respectively, with 11 bases between them. Germline V lookup: CDR1 LNHDA, CDR2 SQIVND (reference sequence). The CDR3 is made up of 13 amino acids. CDR3 bases read: TGTGCCAGTAGTATGGGGGGAGGAAAGACC. Amino acid sequence: CASSMGGGKT. In full, the CDR3 is CASSMGGGKTQYF.

This clone was recorded a few times. The CDR3 end falls 3 residues outside the read, so it is completed with the germline J gene. The rearrangement links TRBV30 to TRBJ1-1, with a tentative D call TRBD1 (5 bases). V lost 0 bases to trimming and J lost 4 bases, with 9 bases between them. There are 13 residues in the CDR3. Looked up from germline, CDR1 is GTSNPN and CDR2 is SVGIG (reference sequence). The CDR3 spells CAWSVQVGTEAFF. The part of the CDR3 DNA that was read is TGTGCCTGGAGTGTACAGGTGGGCACTGAA.

This clone has more than one count but fewer than ten. Incomplete CDR3 DNA: TGTGCCAGCAGCCCCGGGTTGGTATCGGATACG. Protein product: CASSPGLVSDT. The whole CDR3 is CASSPGLVSDTQYF. The chain links TRBV7-3 to TRBJ2-3; D not certain. Coverage ceases 3 residues before the CDR3 finishes, and the germline J gene fills in the end. The CDR3 covers 14 residues. Germline assignment: CDR1 SGHTA and CDR2 FQGTGA. V lost 5 bases and J 6 bases, leaving 15 bases between the germline ends.

This clone was picked up many times. The read terminates 3 residues ahead of where the CDR3 ends, so the germline J gene completes it. The chain combines TRBV5-6 with TRBJ1-1, with 9 positions matching TRBD1. In germline, CDR1 is SGHDT, CDR2 YYEEEE. V lost 4 bases and J lost 4; bases outside the gene matches: 8. The CDR3 is 15 residues long. CDR3 DNA, as far as it was read: TGTGCCAGCAGCGCCGGACAGGGGCTGCGCACTGAA. This translates into CASSAGQGLRTE. The CDR3 in full is CASSAGQGLRTEAFF. The variable domain in full, completed from reference TRBV5-6 and TRBJ1-1, reads DAGVTQSPTHLIKTRGQQVTLRCSPKSGHDTVSWYQQALGQGPQFIFQYYEEEERQRGNFPDRFSGHQFPNYSSELNVNALLLGDSALYLCASSAGQGLRTEAFFGQGTRLTVV.

This clone came up a few times. The sequence runs out 3 residues before the end of the CDR3; the remainder is reconstructed from the germline J gene. The rearrangement links TRBV20-1 to TRBJ1-5, with D unclear. The CDR3 is made up of 17 amino acids. Germline V gene lookup returns CDR1 DFQATT and CDR2 SNEGSKA (reference sequence). V dropped 5 bases and J dropped 0 bases, with 20 bases sitting between them. CDR3 sequence: CSAAVSGISRSNQPQHF. The CDR3 bases that were read are TGCAGTGCTGCGGTGTCGGGGATTAGCCGTAGCAATCAGCCC.

Ten or more counts support this clone. Read sequence stops 3 residues before the CDR3 end, and the germline J gene provides the missing end. The chain uses TRBV18 and TRBJ2-2; a weak D match, TRBD1 (6 bases). V was pared by 6 bases and J by 2 bases, with 10 bases between. The CDR3 is 14 amino acids. Germline lookup yields CDR1 KGHSH and CDR2 LQKENI. The DNA read from the CDR3 is TGTGCCAGCTCTACAGGGTACAACACCGGGGAG. Translating gives CASSTGYNTGE. In full, the CDR3 is CASSTGYNTGELFF. The entire variable domain, with the rest obtained from reference TRBV18 and TRBJ2-2, is as follows: NAGVMQNPRHLVRRRGQEARLRCSPMKGHSHVYWYRQLPEEGLKFMVYLQKENIIDESGMPKERFSAEFPKEGPSILRIQQVVRGDSAAYFCASSTGYNTGELFFGEGSRLTVL.

This clone was picked up many times. The CDR3 end falls 3 residues outside the read, so it is completed with the germline J gene. This chain connects TRBV5-1 to TRBJ1-1; 9 bases align to TRBD1. Losses at the gene ends were 4 bases for V and 1 base for J; bases not matched to a gene: 5. CDR1 is SGHRS, CDR2 YFSETQ, per germline. The CDR3 contains 15 residues. Incomplete CDR3 DNA: TGCGCCAGCAGCGGTGGACAGGGGACGAACACTGAA. Translating gives CASSGGQGTNTE. The CDR3 as a whole reads CASSGGQGTNTEAFF.

With respect to this clone: The CDR3 end is not reached by the read, which stops 3 residues before it; the germline J gene fills it in. The rearrangement joins TRBV2 to TRBJ1-1, with D possibly matching TRBD1 (6 bases). This CDR3 is built from 15 residues. Germline CDR1 is SNHLY and CDR2 is FYNNEI. Trimming took off 4 bases at V and 0 bases at J, with 12 bases between the two ends. The DNA read from the CDR3 is TGTGCCAGCAGTGTAATGAGGACAGTGAACACTGAA. Its translation is CASSVMRTVNTE. The full CDR3 protein is CASSVMRTVNTEAFF.

In its sample, this clone was seen a few times. A read error may produce the germline difference seen at one junction end. The read halts 3 residues ahead of the CDR3 end, with the missing end drawn from the germline J gene. This rearrangement joins TRBV7-3 to TRBJ2-7; D is uncertain. The germline V gene has CDR1 SGHTA and CDR2 FQGTGA. This CDR3 region has 13 residues. The CDR3 here is CSSSLMTGYEQYF. Partial CDR3 DNA: TGTTCCAGCAGCTTAATGACGGGTTACGAG.